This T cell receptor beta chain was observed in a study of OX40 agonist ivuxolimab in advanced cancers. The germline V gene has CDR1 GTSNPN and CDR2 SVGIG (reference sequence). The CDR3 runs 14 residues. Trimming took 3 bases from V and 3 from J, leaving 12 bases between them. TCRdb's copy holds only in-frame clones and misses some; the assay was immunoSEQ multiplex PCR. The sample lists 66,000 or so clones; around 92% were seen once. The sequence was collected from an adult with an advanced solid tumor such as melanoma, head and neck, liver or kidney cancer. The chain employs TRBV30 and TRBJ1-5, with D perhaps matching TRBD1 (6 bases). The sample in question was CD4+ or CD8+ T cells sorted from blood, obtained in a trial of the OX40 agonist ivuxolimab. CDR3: CAWRPSGANQPQHF. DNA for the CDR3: TGTGCCTGGAGGCCATCAGGGGCCAATCAGCCCCAGCATTTT.